A single sample is the source of the 22 T cell receptor beta chains below, sequenced in a study of T cell repertoires in cytomegalovirus infection. Using its own MiXCR run on the reads, TCRdb lists one record per CDR3 protein. The sample shows 310,000 or so distinct CDR3 sequences, roughly 16% of them seen only once. Sample: PBMCs. The receptors come from a human donor in good health (CMV status not recorded). Some clones in this sample may be carry-over from other donors' samples.

The V gene is TRBV24-1, the J gene TRBJ2-5, with TRBD1 matching 7 bases. After removal of 4 bases from V and 0 bases from J, the junction contained 4 bases not matched to a gene. Looked up from germline, CDR1 is KGHDR and CDR2 is SFDVKD. The length of the CDR3 is 15 residues. In DNA form, the CDR3 reads TGTGCCACCAGTGAAGGCAGGGGGTACCAAGAGACCCAGTACTTC. Protein sequence: CATSEGRGYQETQYF.

The chain is built from TRBV6-5 and TRBJ1-5; 8 bases align to TRBD1. Germline trimming cut 4 bases from V and 4 bases from J; bases unmatched to any gene: 3. This CDR3 is built from 14 residues. CDR1 is MNHEY, CDR2 SVGAGI, per germline. The CDR3 bases are TGTGCCAGCAGTTTGGACAGGGCAAATCAGCCCCAGCATTTT. It translates to CASSLDRANQPQHF.

In its sample, this clonotype was seen many times. This chain links TRBV28 with TRBJ1-5; tentatively, D is TRBD1 (6 bases). Trimming removed 6 bases from V and 3 bases from J, with 24 bases in between. This CDR3 has 18 residues. CDR1 MDHEN and CDR2 SYDVKM come from the germline V gene. In nucleotides, the CDR3 is TGTGCCAGCAGCTCCGGACAGTCGGGCAGAGGAGTCAATCAGCCCCAGCATTTT. Translation: CASSSGQSGRGVNQPQHF.

The chain couples TRBV6-2 or TRBV6-3 to TRBJ1-2; D ambiguous. V was cut by 6 bases and J by 2 bases, with 13 bases left in between. CDR3 length equals 14 residues. Germline V CDR1 and CDR2: MNHEY, SVGEGT. In nucleotides, the CDR3 is TGTGCCAGCAGCGGTCTGGGGATCAACTATGGCTACACCTTC. Protein: CASSGLGINYGYTF.

The chain has TRBV28 and TRBJ1-2; a weak D match, TRBD1 (5 bases). Germline V CDR1 and CDR2: MDHEN, SYDVKM. There are 19 residues in the CDR3. V was pared by 1 base and J by 4 bases, with 25 bases between. CDR3 DNA sequence: TGTGCCAGCAGTTTATTCAGATGGGGGGGAAGGTTAGTGACCTATGGCTACACCTTC. It codes for CASSLFRWGGRLVTYGYTF.

This clonotype was recorded a few times. The chain recombines TRBV9 with TRBJ2-1; 13 nucleotides match TRBD2. The CDR3 has 17 residues. The trim removed 3 bases at V and 0 bases at J, leaving 3 bases unmatched. Germline loops: CDR1 SGDLS, CDR2 YYNGEE. CDR3 bases: TGTGCCAGCAGCGCCAGACTAGCGGGGGGCTCCTACAATGAGCAGTTCTTC. Its translation is CASSARLAGGSYNEQFF.

This clonotype was detected a few times. The chain links TRBV19 to TRBJ1-4; D uncertain. CDR1 is LNHDA and CDR2 is SQIVND in the germline V gene (reference sequence). The CDR3 sequence is 15 residues long. The V and J ends lost 4 bases and 0 bases respectively, with 9 bases between them. The CDR3 loop reads CASSTIGATNEKLFF. The CDR3 DNA is TGTGCCAGTAGTACCATCGGTGCAACTAATGAAAAACTGTTTTTT.

This chain links TRBV4-1 with TRBJ1-6, with TRBD1 as a possible D gene (5 bases). V lost 4 bases and J lost 9, with 16 bases in between. The CDR3 is 15 amino acids. The germline CDR1 and CDR2 sequences are MGHRA and YSYEKL. The CDR3 loop reads CASSPSQGPLSPLHF. CDR3 coding DNA: TGCGCCAGCAGCCCCTCCCAGGGACCCCTTTCACCCCTCCACTTT.

This clonotype turned up a few times. The J gene is TRBJ1-2, the V gene TRBV6-5; maybe TRBD1 (5 bases). V lost 6 bases and J lost 4, with 15 bases in between. Germline V gene lookup returns CDR1 MNHEY and CDR2 SVGAGI. CDR3 length equals 14 residues. This chain's CDR3 is CASSLATVSYGYTF. The CDR3 bases are TGTGCCAGCAGCCTAGCGACAGTCAGCTATGGCTACACCTTC.

In this sample, this clonotype turned up many times. V is TRBV28 and J is TRBJ2-7, with a possible D match to TRBD1 (6 bases). Germline CDR1 MDHEN, CDR2 SYDVKM. The CDR3 is made up of 17 amino acids. V gave up 3 bases and J gave up 1 base, with 19 bases separating them. In nucleotides, the CDR3 is TGTGCCAGCAGTTTCTCGGACCGGGACACGCGATCCTACGAGCAGTACTTC. Its protein product is CASSFSDRDTRSYEQYF.

This clonotype was seen at least ten times. The chain combines TRBV6-1 with TRBJ1-2; D is possibly TRBD1 (5 bases). CDR3 length: 13 amino acids. The germline CDR1 and CDR2 sequences are MNHNS and SASEGT. V lost 9 bases to trimming and J lost 6 bases, with 17 bases between them. The CDR3 loop reads CASMRDPRDGYTF. CDR3 DNA: TGTGCCAGTATGCGGGACCCCCGTGATGGCTACACCTTC.

The chain uses TRBV2 and TRBJ1-5; D is unclear. From germline, CDR1 is SNHLY and CDR2 FYNNEI. Deletions cut 1 base from V and 5 bases from J, with 9 bases between. This CDR3 spans 14 amino acids. The DNA for the CDR3 is TGTGCCAGCAGTGAAGGGGAGAGGTATCAGCCCCAGCATTTT. This sequence encodes CASSEGERYQPQHF.

In its sample, this clonotype was seen a few times. This sequence joins TRBV6-1 and TRBJ1-5, with TRBD1 identical over 7 bases. Germline CDR1 reads MNHNS; CDR2 reads SASEGT. With V trimmed by 8 bases and J by 5 bases, 3 bases remained unmatched. The CDR3 has 12 residues. For the CDR3, the DNA is TGTGCCAGCGGGGACAGTTATCAGCCCCAGCATTTT. Translating it yields CASGDSYQPQHF.

The gene calls are TRBV4-1 and TRBJ1-3; D is uncertain. The CDR3 loop spans 12 amino acids. Between the trimmed V and J ends, which lost 0 bases and 6 bases, there was a span of 3 bases. Germline CDR1 is MGHRA and CDR2 is YSYEKL. The CDR3 region is CASSQDTNTIYF. Here the CDR3 DNA reads TGCGCCAGCAGCCAAGATACAAACACCATATATTTT.

The V call is TRBV6-6, the J call TRBJ2-5; TRBD1 is a possible D gene (5 bases). Germline V gene lookup returns CDR1 MNHNY and CDR2 SVGAGI (reference sequence). The CDR3 length is 16 residues. Trimming pared 8 bases from V and 4 bases from J, leaving 23 bases between. Written as DNA, the CDR3 is TGTGCCAGCCGGCCCCAGGGCAGGTCCGTCCGAGAGACCCAGTACTTC. Residues: CASRPQGRSVRETQYF.

The gene calls are TRBV10-3 and TRBJ2-7, with 10 positions matching TRBD2. Unmatched junction bases numbered 2, after V lost 3 bases and J lost 3 bases. This CDR3 comprises 14 residues. The germline V gene encodes CDR1 ENHRY and CDR2 SYGVKD. CDR3 nucleotide sequence: TGTGCCATCAGTGATGTAGCGGGGGGCTACGAGCAGTACTTC. Protein sequence: CAISDVAGGYEQYF.

This clonotype was seen a handful of times. The V and J genes are TRBV11-2 and TRBJ2-7, with no clear D. This CDR3 has 14 residues. Germline CDR1 SGHAT, CDR2 FQNNGV. Trimming left V 5 bases short and J 3 bases short, with 14 bases between. Here the CDR3 reads CASSLRAESYEQYF. The CDR3 DNA reads TGTGCCAGCAGCCTACGTGCAGAGAGCTACGAGCAGTACTTC.

This clonotype appeared a few times. The chain couples TRBV20-1 to TRBJ1-1, with D tentatively TRBD1 (5 bases). V lost 6 bases to trimming and J lost 6 bases, with 20 bases between them. The CDR3 length is 14 residues. Germline V gene lookup returns CDR1 DFQATT and CDR2 SNEGSKA (reference sequence). CDR3 sequence: CSAWDPSQFAEAFF. In DNA, the CDR3 is TGCAGTGCCTGGGACCCCTCCCAGTTCGCTGAAGCTTTCTTT.

This clonotype was seen only once. The V and J genes are TRBV6-5 and TRBJ1-1, with TRBD1 identical over 8 bases. Per the germline V gene, CDR1 is MNHEY and CDR2 is SVGAGI. The CDR3 covers 13 residues. J was trimmed by 11 bases and V by 5 bases; bases with no gene match: 10. The CDR3 reads CASSRGTDRVAFF. The CDR3, as DNA: TGTGCCAGCAGTCGGGGAACGGACAGGGTGGCTTTCTTT.

The chain is built from TRBV5-6 and TRBJ1-4; 9 nucleotides agree with TRBD1. Germline CDR1 reads SGHDT; CDR2 reads YYEEEE. J was trimmed by 7 bases and V by 4 bases; bases with no gene match: 2. The CDR3 has 13 amino acids. The CDR3 DNA sequence: TGTGCCAGCAGCCGGACAGGGGTTGAAAAACTGTTTTTT. Translating it yields CASSRTGVEKLFF.

The sample holds many counts of this clonotype. The chain uses TRBV7-2 and TRBJ1-2, with no clear D. CDR1 is SGHTA, CDR2 FQGNSA, per germline. CDR3 length equals 14 residues. The V end was cut by 5 bases, the J end by 0 bases, with 10 bases between. The CDR3 reads CASSGTDTNYGYTF. The CDR3 DNA reads TGTGCCAGCAGCGGTACCGATACTAACTATGGCTACACCTTC.

The rearrangement joins TRBV28 to TRBJ1-1; tentatively, D is TRBD1 (6 bases). Germline CDR1 and CDR2: MDHEN and SYDVKM. CDR3 length: 17 amino acids. Trimming pared 4 bases from V and 3 bases from J, leaving 21 bases between. CDR3 loop: CASSSPGRGGGDTEAFF. The DNA for the CDR3 is TGTGCCAGCAGTTCCCCGGGTAGGGGGGGAGGGGACACTGAAGCTTTCTTT.